The 6 T cell receptor beta chains reported below all come from one sample, sequenced in a study of blood T cells in healthy people across ages. A J-beta primer mix and a sample-barcoded 5' primer were used in a second PCR of about 7 to 12 cycles. TCRdb processed the 5' RACE reads anew with MiXCR; each CDR3 protein has one entry. The sample shows 1.5 million to 2 million distinct CDR3 sequences, more than 35% of them seen only once. Sequencing input: blood. These receptors all stem from a human donor in good health.

The genes are TRBV11-3 and TRBJ1-1; 7 bases map to TRBD1. V lost 0 bases, J lost 3 bases, and 4 bases stayed unmatched. Germline-derived CDR1 and CDR2 are SGHNT and YENEEA. The length of the CDR3 is 15 residues. This chain's CDR3 is CASSLEGGADTEAFF. In DNA, the CDR3 is TGTGCCAGCAGCTTAGAAGGGGGCGCGGACACTGAAGCTTTCTTT.

This clonotype was observed a handful of times. The V call is TRBV20-1, the J call TRBJ1-2; D gene ambiguous. CDR3 size: 13 residues. With 0 bases removed from V and 4 bases from J, the gap between germline ends came to 9 bases. From germline, CDR1 is DFQATT and CDR2 SNEGSKA (reference sequence). The CDR3 region is CSARDPVAYGYTF. CDR3 DNA sequence: TGCAGTGCTAGAGATCCAGTAGCCTATGGCTACACCTTC.

The chain is built from TRBV7-2 and TRBJ2-3; D gene uncertain. Deletions cut 5 bases from V and 2 bases from J, with 8 bases between. CDR1 and CDR2 (germline): SGHTA, FQGNSA. This CDR3 has 13 residues. DNA of the CDR3: TGTGCCAGCAGCGGCCCCTTCACAGATACGCAGTATTTT. Translating gives CASSGPFTDTQYF.

The CDR3 DNA sequence: TGTGCCAGCAGCGTAGCTGGCGTAGGCCAGCCCCAGCATTTT. It codes for CASSVAGVGQPQHF. The gene calls are TRBV9 and TRBJ1-5; no firm D call. There are 14 residues in the CDR3. Trimming stripped 0 bases from V and 7 bases from J, with 11 bases between. Germline lookup yields CDR1 SGDLS and CDR2 YYNGEE.

This clonotype was seen a handful of times. The chain employs TRBV11-2 and TRBJ2-3; D is possibly TRBD2 (7 bases). This CDR3 comprises 16 residues. The germline V and J ends were trimmed by 4 bases and 6 bases, with 20 bases remaining between them. The germline V gene encodes CDR1 SGHAT and CDR2 FQNNGV. CDR3 sequence reads: CASSSHPRGAGDTQYF. CDR3 nucleotide sequence: TGTGCCAGCAGCTCCCACCCTCGGGGGGCAGGGGATACGCAGTATTTT.

This clonotype was picked up a small number of times. This chain uses TRBV4-2 with TRBJ2-3; the D is unclear. The CDR3 totals 13 residues. Germline V gene data show CDR1 as LGHNA and CDR2 as YNFKEQ. Trimming took 2 bases from V and 2 from J, leaving 5 bases between them. CDR3 DNA: TGTGCCAGCAGCCAATGGGACACAGATACGCAGTATTTT. Amino acid sequence: CASSQWDTDTQYF.